This passage covers 28 T cell receptor beta chains from one sample sequenced in a study of cytomegalovirus exposure and HLA in healthy donors. With 60 Vbeta and 13 Jbeta primers, the PCR was carried out. Sequenced by immunoSEQ multiplex PCR; TCRdb stores in-frame clones only, minus some. The sample yields around 200,000 clones, 65% to 80% seen once. Sequenced sample: PBMCs. The receptors were sampled from a man in his forties or fifties in good health and CMV-seronegative.

This clone was seen a few times. DNA of the CDR3: TGTGCCATCAGTAGCACCACAGAAAACTATGGCTACACCTTC. Its translation: CAISSTTENYGYTF. This rearrangement joins TRBV10-3 to TRBJ1-2, with unresolved D. Germline-derived CDR1 and CDR2 are ENHRY and SYGVKD. The CDR3 length is 14 residues. Trimming took 5 bases from V and 2 from J, leaving 12 bases between them.

This clone has only a few counts. V is TRBV5-1 and J is TRBJ2-1, with 10 bases identical to TRBD2. The CDR3 extends over 18 amino acids. The junction had 9 bases not matched to a gene; V was cut back by 0 bases and J by 3 bases. CDR1 and CDR2 from the germline V gene are SGHRS and YFSETQ. The CDR3 here is CASSLALAGASHYNEQFF. CDR3 in DNA: TGCGCCAGCAGCTTGGCTCTAGCGGGGGCTTCTCACTACAATGAGCAGTTCTTC.

The chain is built from TRBV5-1 and TRBJ2-3, with 10 bases fitting TRBD2. V trimming: 0 bases; J trimming: 6 bases; junction bases outside the gene matches: 10. The CDR3 is 17 residues long. Germline CDR1 SGHRS, CDR2 YFSETQ. The CDR3 DNA is TGCGCCAGCAGCTTGGGTGGGACTAGCGCCCCGAGGGATACGCAGTATTTT. It translates to CASSLGGTSAPRDTQYF. The complete variable domain, with remaining parts taken from reference TRBV5-1 and TRBJ2-3, reads KAGVTQTPRYLIKTRGQQVTLSCSPISGHRSVSWYQQTPGQGLQFLFEYFSETQRNKGNFPGRFSGRQFSNSRSEMNVSTLELGDSALYLCASSLGGTSAPRDTQYFGPGTRLTVL.

This chain uses TRBV19 with TRBJ2-1; TRBD1 matches 7 bases. After removal of 6 bases from V and 11 bases from J, the junction contained 13 bases not matched to a gene. The CDR3 totals 14 residues. Germline values: CDR1 LNHDA, CDR2 SQIVND (reference sequence). This CDR3 reads CASRTTARTGKQFF. CDR3 nucleotide sequence: TGTGCCAGTAGGACTACCGCCCGGACAGGAAAGCAGTTCTTC. Together with reference TRBV19 and TRBJ2-1, the CDR3 gives the full variable domain: DGGITQSPKYLFRKEGQNVTLSCEQNLNHDAMYWYRQDPGQGLRLIYYSQIVNDFQKGDIAEGYSVSREKKESFPLTVTSAQKNPTAFYLCASRTTARTGKQFFGPGTRLTVL.

This clone was counted a single time. This rearrangement joins TRBV7-6 to TRBJ2-1; D is perhaps TRBD2 (6 bases). The CDR3 covers 14 residues. The ends were cut back, 0 bases at V and 6 bases at J, with 9 bases in the middle. Germline CDR1 and CDR2: SGHVS and FNYEAQ. The CDR3 loop is CASSLAGGANEQFF. The CDR3 bases are TGTGCCAGCAGCTTAGCGGGAGGTGCCAATGAGCAGTTCTTC. Together with reference TRBV7-6 and TRBJ2-1, the CDR3 gives the full variable domain: GAGVSQSPRYKVTKRGQDVALRCDPISGHVSLYWYRQALGQGPEFLTYFNYEAQQDKSGLPNDRFSAERPEGSISTLTIQRTEQRDSAMYRCASSLAGGANEQFFGPGTRLTVL.

J is TRBJ1-5 and V is TRBV27; 8 positions match TRBD1. The CDR3 sequence is 16 residues long. From germline, CDR1 is MNHEY and CDR2 SMNVEV (reference sequence). V trimming: 0 bases; J trimming: 7 bases; junction bases outside the gene matches: 8. CDR3 loop: CASSLSRTGFPQPQHF. The DNA for the CDR3 is TGTGCCAGCAGTTTATCAAGGACAGGGTTTCCCCAGCCCCAGCATTTT.

This rearrangement joins TRBV5-6 to TRBJ1-1, with TRBD1 matching 9 bases. The V gene end was trimmed by 5 bases and the J gene end by 0 bases; junction bases not matched to a gene: 8. Per the germline V gene, CDR1 is SGHDT and CDR2 is YYEEEE. The CDR3 sequence is 16 residues long. The CDR3 sequence is CASSFGGDRVNTEAFF. The CDR3 region has the DNA TGTGCCAGCAGTTTCGGTGGGGACAGGGTGAACACTGAAGCTTTCTTT.

The chain is built from TRBV5-1 and TRBJ2-1; 11 bases fit TRBD2. The CDR3 spans 17 residues. Trimming took 3 bases from V and 5 from J; bases not matched to a gene: 10. Germline V gives CDR1 SGHRS, CDR2 YFSETQ. The CDR3 here is CASSYTILAGVHNEQFF. The DNA for the CDR3 is TGCGCCAGCAGCTATACGATACTAGCGGGAGTGCACAATGAGCAGTTCTTC.

The V and J genes are TRBV4-3 and TRBJ1-1; D not certain. Germline V lookup: CDR1 LGHNA, CDR2 YSLEER. The CDR3 runs to 15 residues. Between the trimmed V and J ends, which lost 1 base and 4 bases, there was a span of 13 bases. CDR3 DNA: TGCGCCAGCAGCCAAGGACACCCCAGTCTCACTGAAGCTTTCTTT. Translating it yields CASSQGHPSLTEAFF.

In this sample, this clone turned up once. The CDR3 DNA is TGTGCCATCAGTGAGTCCCCGGCGGTCTACGAGCAGTACTTC. This gives the protein CAISESPAVYEQYF. The chain has TRBV10-3 and TRBJ2-7, with D unresolved. V was cut by 0 bases and J by 3 bases, with 9 bases left in between. The CDR3 has 14 amino acids. Germline V gene lookup returns CDR1 ENHRY and CDR2 SYGVKD.

The gene calls are TRBV13 and TRBJ2-5; D not certain. The CDR3 consists of 13 residues. V lost 6 bases and J 7 bases, leaving 15 bases between the germline ends. Germline CDR1 PRHDT, CDR2 FYEKMQ (reference sequence). The CDR3 DNA sequence: TGTGCCAGCAGTTCCCTTCCTCTCCGGACCCAGTACTTC. Translating gives CASSSLPLRTQYF.

V and J are TRBV30 and TRBJ2-3; possibly TRBD1 for D (5 bases). Deletions cut 0 bases from V and 0 bases from J, with 13 bases between. In germline, CDR1 is GTSNPN, CDR2 SVGIG (reference sequence). The CDR3 loop spans 16 amino acids. CDR3 sequence reads: CAWSVRSGRSTDTQYF. The CDR3 region has the DNA TGTGCCTGGAGTGTACGGTCAGGGCGAAGCACAGATACGCAGTATTTT. Variable domain in full (rest from reference TRBV30 and TRBJ2-3): SQTIHQWPATLVQPVGSPLSLECTVEGTSNPNLYWYRQAAGRGLQLLFYSVGIGQISSEVPQNLSASRPQDRQFILSSKKLLLSDSGFYLCAWSVRSGRSTDTQYFGPGTRLTVL.

This chain uses TRBV27 with TRBJ1-1; 9 bases match TRBD1. V trimming: 7 bases; J trimming: 0 bases; junction bases outside the gene matches: 6. This CDR3 is built from 15 residues. The germline CDR1 and CDR2 sequences are MNHEY and SMNVEV (reference sequence). This chain's CDR3 is CASTPTGGMNTEAFF. DNA for the CDR3: TGTGCCAGCACACCCACAGGGGGCATGAACACTGAAGCTTTCTTT.

This chain joins TRBV6-6 and TRBJ1-2; D is unclear. Germline assignment: CDR1 MNHNY and CDR2 SVGAGI (reference sequence). V shed 7 bases and J shed 4 bases, with 19 bases lying between them. There are 15 residues in the CDR3. The CDR3 here is CASNLGRGIFYGYTF. The CDR3 DNA sequence: TGTGCCAGCAACTTGGGAAGAGGGATCTTCTATGGCTACACCTTC.

The chain combines TRBV5-4 with TRBJ2-1, with 11 bases aligning to TRBD1. Germline V lookup: CDR1 SGHNT, CDR2 YYREEE (reference sequence). V gave up 6 bases and J gave up 4 bases; unmatched junction bases: 6. This CDR3 spans 15 amino acids. The CDR3 spells CASMPGQGDYNEQFF. DNA for the CDR3: TGTGCCAGCATGCCGGGACAGGGGGATTACAATGAGCAGTTCTTC.

This clone was seen repeatedly, ten times or more. The CDR3 coding sequence is TGTGCCAGCAGTGACTCGGCGGGGTCCTACAATGAGCAGTTCTTC. It yields the protein CASSDSAGSYNEQFF. The V gene is TRBV6-4, the J gene TRBJ2-1; the D gene is possibly TRBD2 (6 bases). Looked up from germline, CDR1 is MRHNA and CDR2 is SNTAGT. The CDR3 is 15 residues long. Trimming removed 0 bases from V and 1 base from J, with 7 bases in between.

J is TRBJ1-2 and V is TRBV5-1; D might be TRBD1 (5 bases). Germline V CDR1 and CDR2: SGHRS, YFSETQ. Trimming cost V 5 bases and J 0 bases, with 11 bases left between them. The CDR3 spans 14 residues. This chain's CDR3 is CASSISGTNYGYTF. The CDR3 DNA reads TGCGCCAGCAGTATTTCAGGGACTAACTATGGCTACACCTTC.

This rearrangement joins TRBV2 to TRBJ1-4, with 9 bases fitting TRBD1. The CDR3 is 14 residues long. Germline lookup yields CDR1 SNHLY and CDR2 FYNNEI. V lost 6 bases and J lost 7; bases outside the gene matches: 6. Written as DNA, the CDR3 is TGTGCCAGCAGGTCCGGGACAGGGATTGAAAAACTGTTTTTT. Protein product: CASRSGTGIEKLFF.

This rearrangement joins TRBV6-1 to TRBJ1-2, with D possibly matching TRBD1 (5 bases). V gave up 1 base and J gave up 8 bases, with 11 bases separating them. Germline loops: CDR1 MNHNS, CDR2 SASEGT. The CDR3 loop spans 13 amino acids. The chain's CDR3 is CASSEGGVQGYTF. DNA of the CDR3: TGTGCCAGCAGTGAAGGGGGGGTACAGGGCTACACCTTC.

This clone has a single count. The J gene is TRBJ2-1, the V gene TRBV7-9, with TRBD1 matching 8 bases. From germline, CDR1 is SEHNR and CDR2 FQNEAQ (reference sequence). CDR3 length equals 17 residues. The junction had 11 bases not matched to a gene; V was cut back by 4 bases and J by 3 bases. DNA of the CDR3: TGTGCCAGCAGCTCCCCCCCGGACAGGGAAGGCTACAATGAGCAGTTCTTC. Its protein is CASSSPPDREGYNEQFF. The full variable domain, its missing parts supplied by reference TRBV7-9 and TRBJ2-1, is DTGVSQNPRHKITKRGQNVTFRCDPISEHNRLYWYRQTLGQGPEFLTYFQNEAQLEKSRLLSDRFSAERPKGSFSTLEIQRTEQGDSAMYLCASSSPPDREGYNEQFFGPGTRLTVL.

The chain is built from TRBV19 and TRBJ2-7; 14 positions agree with TRBD2. There are 16 residues in the CDR3. Germline CDR1 and CDR2: LNHDA and SQIVND (reference sequence). V shed 5 bases and J 4 bases; nucleotides not matched to a gene: 7. The CDR3 nucleotides read TGTGCCAGTAGTTTGGGGGGGACTAGCGGGAGTTACGAGCAGTACTTC. It translates to CASSLGGTSGSYEQYF.

This clone was detected once. Written as DNA, the CDR3 is TGTGCCAGCAGTTGGGGACAGGGCTATGGCTACACCTTC. This sequence encodes CASSWGQGYGYTF. The rearrangement joins TRBV28 to TRBJ1-2; 9 bases align to TRBD1. J lost 4 bases, V lost 4 bases, and 1 base had no gene match. Germline V CDR1 and CDR2: MDHEN, SYDVKM. This CDR3 is built from 13 residues.

The chain carries TRBV6-6 and TRBJ2-5; maybe TRBD2 (6 bases). The J call may be incorrect, as the DNA end agrees better with TRBJ2-7. This CDR3 comprises 14 residues. Germline assignment: CDR1 MNHNY and CDR2 SVGAGI (reference sequence). DNA for the CDR3: TGTGCCAGCCAGTCAAGGCGGGAATCCTACGAGCAGTACTTC. It specifies CASQSRRESYEQYF.

This clone was picked up one time. V gene TRBV28 combines with J gene TRBJ2-7; TRBD1 matches 7 bases. Germline CDR1 MDHEN, CDR2 SYDVKM. V lost 6 bases and J lost 2; bases outside the gene matches: 13. This CDR3 has 16 amino acids. The CDR3 bases are TGTGCCAGCAGGGATAGAAGGGACAGACCCACCTACGAGCAGTACTTC. It translates to CASRDRRDRPTYEQYF.

This clone was seen only once. The chain carries TRBV19 and TRBJ2-3; D unclear. V lost 6 bases, J lost 4 bases, and 11 bases lay in between. This CDR3 spans 13 amino acids. Germline V gene sequence: CDR1 LNHDA, CDR2 SQIVND (reference sequence). This chain's CDR3 is CASRHRNADTQYF. The CDR3 bases are TGTGCCAGTAGGCACAGAAACGCAGATACGCAGTATTTT.

This rearrangement joins TRBV7-6 to TRBJ1-2; 11 bases are a match to TRBD1. The germline V gene encodes CDR1 SGHVS and CDR2 FNYEAQ. After removal of 4 bases from V and 2 bases from J, the junction contained 3 bases not matched to a gene. This CDR3 region has 15 residues. This CDR3 reads CASSSGQGANYGYTF. Here the CDR3 DNA reads TGTGCCAGCAGCTCCGGACAGGGGGCCAACTATGGCTACACCTTC.

The chain employs TRBV7-9 and TRBJ2-7; D might be TRBD2 (5 bases). Between the trimmed V and J ends, which lost 5 bases and 0 bases, there was a span of 11 bases. Germline V lookup: CDR1 SEHNR, CDR2 FQNEAQ (reference sequence). The CDR3 has 14 amino acids. The chain's CDR3 is CASSRTDFSYEQYF. The CDR3 nucleotides read TGTGCCAGCAGCCGCACGGACTTCTCCTACGAGCAGTACTTC.

The rearrangement joins TRBV18 to TRBJ1-5; D remains ambiguous. CDR1 and CDR2 (germline): KGHSH, LQKENI. V lost 1 base to trimming and J lost 7 bases, with 8 bases between them. The CDR3 totals 13 residues. CDR3 DNA: TGTGCCAGCTCACCACTAGGAGGGCAGCCCCAGCATTTT. This translates into CASSPLGGQPQHF. The full variable domain, rest sourced from reference TRBV18 and TRBJ1-5, is NAGVMQNPRHLVRRRGQEARLRCSPMKGHSHVYWYRQLPEEGLKFMVYLQKENIIDESGMPKERFSAEFPKEGPSILRIQQVVRGDSAAYFCASSPLGGQPQHFGDGTRLSIL.